The 6 T cell receptor beta chains reported below all come from one sample, sequenced in a study of CD8 T cells in acute hepatitis C reinfection. Using immunoSEQ multiplex PCR, the repertoire was profiled, and TCRdb retains in-frame clones only, with some absent. The sample shows 38,000 or so clones, 85% to 90% of them seen only once. Noted time point: naive CD8 control sorted from an acute-time-point sample. The sequenced material came from naive CD8+ T cells from PBMCs. These receptors were taken from a man aged 25 to 40 with chronic hepatitis C.

This clone was found once. This chain connects TRBV9 to TRBJ2-7, with a weak D call TRBD2 (6 bases). Trimming left V 0 bases short and J 4 bases short, with 8 bases between. The CDR3 has 13 residues. The germline CDR1 and CDR2 sequences are SGDLS and YYNGEE. The CDR3 loop is CASSVGDLYEQYF. CDR3 DNA: TGTGCCAGCAGCGTAGGGGACTTATACGAGCAGTACTTC. The full variable domain, with the rest looked up from reference TRBV9 and TRBJ2-7, is DSGVTQTPKHLITATGQRVTLRCSPRSGDLSVYWYQQSLDQGLQFLIQYYNGEERAKGNILERFSAQQFPDLHSELNLSSLELGDSALYFCASSVGDLYEQYFGPGTRLTVT.

V gene TRBV11-3 combines with J gene TRBJ2-3; no definite D call. The CDR3 length is 15 residues. Trimming took off 4 bases at V and 3 bases at J, with 14 bases between the two ends. Per the germline V gene, CDR1 is SGHNT and CDR2 is YENEEA. CDR3 residues: CASSSYPQGTDTQYF. The DNA of the CDR3 is TGTGCCAGCAGCTCTTATCCCCAAGGGACAGATACGCAGTATTTT.

The chain joins TRBV7-9 to TRBJ2-1; 8 bases are shared with TRBD2. CDR1 and CDR2 (germline): SEHNR, FQNEAQ (reference sequence). The V segment lost 4 bases and the J segment 7 bases; nucleotides outside the gene matches: 9. The CDR3 spans 15 residues. CDR3: CASSSTGTRGNEQFF. The CDR3 DNA sequence: TGTGCCAGCAGCTCGACCGGGACTAGGGGTAATGAGCAGTTCTTC. The variable domain in full, completed from reference TRBV7-9 and TRBJ2-1, reads DTGVSQNPRHKITKRGQNVTFRCDPISEHNRLYWYRQTLGQGPEFLTYFQNEAQLEKSRLLSDRFSAERPKGSFSTLEIQRTEQGDSAMYLCASSSTGTRGNEQFFGPGTRLTVL.

The CDR3 DNA is TGTGCCAGTAGGCGGACAGGGGAGGCCTACGAGCAGTACTTC. It yields the protein CASRRTGEAYEQYF. The chain combines TRBV19 with TRBJ2-7, with 9 bases that match TRBD1. The trim removed 6 bases at V and 2 bases at J, leaving 5 bases unmatched. This CDR3 is built from 14 residues. Germline lookup yields CDR1 LNHDA and CDR2 SQIVND (reference sequence).

V usage is TRBV7-9 and J usage is TRBJ2-7, with 7 bases matching TRBD2. Germline V CDR1 and CDR2: SEHNR, FQNEAQ (reference sequence). V was clipped by 6 bases and J by 0 bases; unmatched bases: 2. CDR3 length: 13 amino acids. In DNA form, the CDR3 reads TGTGCCAGCAGACTAGCGCACTCCTACGAGCAGTACTTC. Amino acid sequence: CASRLAHSYEQYF.

The chain uses TRBV7-2 and TRBJ2-2; D remains ambiguous. The CDR3 extends over 14 amino acids. CDR1 and CDR2 from the germline V gene are SGHTA and FQGNSA. Between the trimmed V and J ends, which lost 3 bases and 1 base, there was a span of 6 bases. The CDR3 here is CASSLNRNTGELFF. In nucleotides, the CDR3 is TGTGCCAGCAGCTTGAACAGGAACACCGGGGAGCTGTTTTTT.